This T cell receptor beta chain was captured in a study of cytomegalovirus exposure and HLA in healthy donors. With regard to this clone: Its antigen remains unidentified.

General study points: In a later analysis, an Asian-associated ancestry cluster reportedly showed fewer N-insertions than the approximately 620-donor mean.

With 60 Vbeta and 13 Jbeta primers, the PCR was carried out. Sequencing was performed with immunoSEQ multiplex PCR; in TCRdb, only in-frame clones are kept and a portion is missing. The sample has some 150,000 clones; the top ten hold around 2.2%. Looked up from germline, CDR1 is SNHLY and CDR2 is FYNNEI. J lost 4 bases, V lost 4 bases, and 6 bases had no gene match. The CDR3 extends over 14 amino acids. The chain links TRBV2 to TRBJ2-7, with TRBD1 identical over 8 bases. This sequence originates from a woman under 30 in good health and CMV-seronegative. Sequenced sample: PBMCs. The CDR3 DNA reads TGTGCCAGCAGTGCAGACAGGGGAGGTTACGAGCAGTACTTC. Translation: CASSADRGGYEQYF.